This TCR beta chain was identified in a study of blood T cells in healthy people across ages. General study points: TCR beta diversity correlated strongly with naive T cell percentage.

This clonotype was seen a handful of times. Its antigen is unknown. The study drew donors from healthy Caucasian individuals in Russia aged roughly 6 to 95. No fewer than 7 million PBMCs went into each sample. The CDR3 covers 16 residues. Germline CDR1 and CDR2: LGHDT and YNNKEL (reference sequence). Losses at the gene ends were 4 bases for V and 0 bases for J; bases not matched to a gene: 6. A sample-barcoded 5' primer and a J-beta primer mix were used in a second PCR of about 6 to 12 cycles. From the 5' RACE reads, TCRdb called clonotypes with MiXCR, one entry per CDR3 protein. The data hold around 900,000 distinct CDR3 sequences, with under 35% observed a single time.

Sequenced input: blood. The rearrangement joins TRBV3-1 to TRBJ2-4, with 7 bases that match TRBD1. This TCR came from an elderly woman in good health. DNA for the CDR3: TGTGCCAGCAGCCGATCCGGGACAGTAGCCAAAAACATTCAGTACTTC. Translation: CASSRSGTVAKNIQYF.